The 29 T cell receptor beta chains given below trace back to one sample, sequenced in a study of blood T cell repertoires in COVID-19. Assay: immunoSEQ multiplex PCR; the TCRdb copy retains only in-frame clones and omits some. The sample includes 85,000 to 130,000 clones, approximately 91% of them seen just once. The sequenced sample was peripheral blood. Every receptor here comes from a human donor in a cohort sampled during active COVID-19.

V is TRBV20-1 and J is TRBJ2-5; D not resolved. The germline gives CDR1 DFQATT, CDR2 SNEGSKA (reference sequence). There are 14 residues in the CDR3. The V and J ends lost 3 bases and 3 bases respectively, with 14 bases between them. The CDR3 DNA reads TGCAGTGCTAGTGTTGGCGGAATTAAAGAGACCCAGTACTTC. Encoded protein: CSASVGGIKETQYF.

This sequence joins TRBV6-6 and TRBJ1-5, with 11 positions matching TRBD1. CDR1 is MNHNY, CDR2 SVGAGI, per germline (reference sequence). CDR3 length: 16 amino acids. The J segment lost 6 bases and the V segment lost 0 bases, leaving 4 bases of the junction unmatched. The CDR3 nucleotides are TGTGCCAGCAGTTACTCCCGGGACAGGGGGGGTCAGCCCCAGCATTTT. It is translated as CASSYSRDRGGQPQHF.

This chain joins TRBV28 and TRBJ2-3; D remains ambiguous. The CDR3 is 11 residues long. The germline CDR1 and CDR2 sequences are MDHEN and SYDVKM. Trimming stripped 10 bases from V and 1 base from J, with 6 bases between. The CDR3 spells CATVGTDTQYF. The CDR3 DNA sequence: TGTGCCACCGTAGGCACAGATACGCAGTATTTT. Using reference TRBV28 and TRBJ2-3 for the parts outside the CDR3, the full variable domain is DVKVTQSSRYLVKRTGEKVFLECVQDMDHENMFWYRQDPGLGLRLIYFSYDVKMKEKGDIPEGYSVSREKKERFSLILESASTNQTSMYLCATVGTDTQYFGPGTRLTVL.

This clone came up a few times. This sequence joins TRBV27 and TRBJ1-5; 9 bases line up with TRBD1. The CDR3 is 14 amino acids. V lost 11 bases to trimming and J lost 3 bases; unmatched junction nucleotides: 8. Looked up from germline, CDR1 is MNHEY and CDR2 is SMNVEV (reference sequence). The CDR3 DNA sequence: TGTGCCGGACAGGGGATGGGCACCAATCAGCCCCAGCATTTT. This translates into CAGQGMGTNQPQHF.

The rearrangement links TRBV3-1 (or the pseudogene TRBV3-2) to TRBJ2-1, with a tentative D call TRBD2 (6 bases). The CDR3 has 16 amino acids. Trimming pared 4 bases from V and 3 bases from J, leaving 16 bases between. Germline values: CDR1 LGHDT, CDR2 YNNKEL (reference sequence). The CDR3 DNA reads TGTGCCAGCAGCCCCTTCTCGGGGGAGAGCTACAATGAGCAGTTCTTC. Protein: CASSPFSGESYNEQFF.

The V and J genes are TRBV3-1 (or the pseudogene TRBV3-2) and TRBJ1-1; no reliable D call. The CDR3 consists of 10 residues. The V end was cut by 11 bases, the J end by 12 bases, with 16 bases between. CDR1 is LGHDT, CDR2 YNNKEL, per germline (reference sequence). CDR3 loop: CAPSHGRTFF. DNA for the CDR3: TGTGCCCCCAGCCACGGTAGAACTTTCTTT.

The rearrangement links TRBV11-2 to TRBJ1-1; 7 bases match TRBD1. The germline gives CDR1 SGHAT, CDR2 FQNNGV. V shed 6 bases and J 1 base; nucleotides not matched to a gene: 11. This CDR3 region has 16 residues. In DNA form, the CDR3 reads TGTGCCAGCAGGGATACCGCGACAGGGCCGAACACTGAAGCTTTCTTT. This sequence encodes CASRDTATGPNTEAFF.

This clone was recorded only once. The gene calls are TRBV7-3 and TRBJ2-7; TRBD2 agrees at 9 bases. V lost 2 bases, J lost 5 bases, and 1 base stayed unmatched. The germline CDR1 and CDR2 sequences are SGHTA and FQGTGA. The CDR3 loop spans 13 amino acids. The DNA of the CDR3 is TGTGCCAGCAGCTTACAGCGGGGGGACGAGCAGTACTTC. This gives the protein CASSLQRGDEQYF.

The CDR3 nucleotides are TGTGCCACCAGTGACTCGATCGGCGAGCAGTACTTC. Residues: CATSDSIGEQYF. The rearrangement joins TRBV24-1 to TRBJ2-7, with unresolved D. The V gene's germline CDR1 is KGHDR and CDR2 SFDVKD. V lost 4 bases and J 6 bases, leaving 9 bases between the germline ends. The CDR3 covers 12 residues.

This chain uses TRBV28 with TRBJ1-5; weak D call: TRBD1 (6 bases). The CDR3 spans 14 residues. CDR1 and CDR2 from the germline V gene are MDHEN and SYDVKM. V was trimmed by 8 bases and J by 7 bases, leaving 18 bases between them. This chain's CDR3 is CASLWAGEGQPQHF. The CDR3 DNA reads TGTGCCAGCTTGTGGGCAGGGGAGGGCCAGCCCCAGCATTTT.

The chain links TRBV19 to TRBJ2-7, with 10 nucleotides matching TRBD1. CDR3 length: 14 residues. J gave up 4 bases and V 8 bases, and 8 bases lay outside the gene matches. CDR1 and CDR2 (germline): LNHDA, SQIVND (reference sequence). The CDR3: CASAATGGFYEQYF. CDR3 DNA: TGTGCCAGTGCCGCGACAGGGGGCTTTTACGAGCAGTACTTC.

The chain carries TRBV7-2 and TRBJ2-3; D uncertain. The V and J ends lost 6 bases and 0 bases respectively, with 4 bases between them. CDR1 and CDR2 from the germline V gene are SGHTA and FQGNSA. The CDR3 is made up of 12 amino acids. CDR3 sequence (DNA): TGTGCCAGCAGAACTAGCACAGATACGCAGTATTTT. It specifies CASRTSTDTQYF.

The genes are TRBV2 and TRBJ1-6; 7 nucleotides align to TRBD1. The CDR3 has 14 amino acids. The germline V gene encodes CDR1 SNHLY and CDR2 FYNNEI. With 3 bases clipped from V and 8 bases from J, the junction kept 4 bases outside the gene matches. DNA of the CDR3: TGTGCCAGCAGTGATGCAGGGGGTTATTCACCCCTCCACTTT. It yields the protein CASSDAGGYSPLHF. Variable domain in full (rest from reference TRBV2 and TRBJ1-6): EPEVTQTPSHQVTQMGQEVILRCVPISNHLYFYWYRQILGQKVEFLVSFYNNEISEKSEIFDDQFSVERPDGSNFTLKIRSTKLEDSAMYFCASSDAGGYSPLHFGNGTRLTVT.

V usage is TRBV28 and J usage is TRBJ1-2; the match to TRBD1 covers 10 bases. J lost 9 bases, V lost 7 bases, and 8 bases had no gene match. CDR1 and CDR2 from the germline V gene are MDHEN and SYDVKM. The CDR3 consists of 13 residues. The CDR3 coding sequence is TGTGCCAGCATTAGCCCGGGACAGGGGAGCTACACCTTC. The encoded protein is CASISPGQGSYTF.

The chain recombines TRBV2 with TRBJ1-2; TRBD1 agrees at 7 bases. Germline V lookup: CDR1 SNHLY, CDR2 FYNNEI. The CDR3 consists of 12 residues. J gave up 8 bases and V 7 bases, and 7 bases lay outside the gene matches. The CDR3, as DNA: TGTGCCAGCAATGGGGACAGTGGAGGCTACACCTTC. As protein: CASNGDSGGYTF.

The V and J genes are TRBV11-2 and TRBJ1-3, with D unclear. The length of the CDR3 is 12 residues. Germline loops: CDR1 SGHAT, CDR2 FQNNGV. The V gene lost 8 bases and the J gene lost 4 bases, with 9 bases spanning the gap. The CDR3 DNA sequence: TGTGCCAGCGGAGGGCGCGGAAACACCATATATTTT. Its translation: CASGGRGNTIYF.

This clone appeared many times. CDR3 sequence reads: CASSFGLTREQFF. The CDR3 DNA is TGTGCCAGCAGCTTTGGGCTTACAAGGGAGCAGTTCTTC. The chain couples TRBV11-3 to TRBJ2-1; D gene ambiguous. The CDR3 runs to 13 residues. V was cut by 3 bases and J by 10 bases, with 13 bases left in between. Germline V CDR1 and CDR2: SGHNT, YENEEA.

This chain uses TRBV6-1 with TRBJ1-5; D gene unclear. Germline CDR1 reads MNHNS; CDR2 reads SASEGT. V lost 3 bases, J lost 7 bases, and 4 bases lay in between. CDR3 length: 11 amino acids. The CDR3 spells CASSDGQPQHF. As DNA, the CDR3 is TGTGCCAGCAGTGATGGCCAGCCCCAGCATTTT.

The rearrangement joins TRBV3-1 (or the pseudogene TRBV3-2) to TRBJ2-7; 11 bases match TRBD2. The junction had 15 bases not matched to a gene; V was cut back by 3 bases and J by 2 bases. Germline-derived CDR1 and CDR2 are LGHDT and YNNKEL (reference sequence). This CDR3 is 19 amino acids long. In nucleotides, the CDR3 is TGTGCCAGCAGCCAGTCCCTTGGGACTAGCGGCAGCAAAGCCTACGAGCAGTACTTC. Translating gives CASSQSLGTSGSKAYEQYF.

The chain has TRBV10-3 and TRBJ2-7, with D possibly matching TRBD2 (6 bases). V lost 0 bases and J lost 5, with 14 bases in between. Germline-derived CDR1 and CDR2 are ENHRY and SYGVKD. CDR3 size: 15 residues. The CDR3 reads CAISESSSSAHEQYF. Here the CDR3 DNA reads TGTGCCATCAGTGAGTCGAGTTCTAGCGCCCACGAGCAGTACTTC.

This chain uses TRBV20-1 with TRBJ2-7, with D unclear. This CDR3 spans 10 amino acids. Germline V gives CDR1 DFQATT, CDR2 SNEGSKA (reference sequence). V lost 5 bases to trimming and J lost 2 bases, with 4 bases between them. CDR3 region: CSAQAYEQYF. For the CDR3, the DNA is TGCAGTGCTCAGGCCTACGAGCAGTACTTC.

The chain combines TRBV3-1 (or the pseudogene TRBV3-2) with TRBJ2-3, with a possible D match to TRBD2 (6 bases). The germline V gene has CDR1 LGHDT and CDR2 YNNKEL (reference sequence). The CDR3 is made up of 15 amino acids. Trimming pared 0 bases from V and 3 bases from J, leaving 10 bases between. CDR3 sequence (DNA): TGTGCCAGCAGCCAAGATCCTCGGGGGACAGATACGCAGTATTTT. It translates to CASSQDPRGTDTQYF.

Here the CDR3 DNA reads TGCGCCAGCAACCCGGTGGAGGCGCCCGGGAATGAGCAGTTCTTC. Amino acid sequence: CASNPVEAPGNEQFF. This chain uses TRBV5-1 with TRBJ2-1, with D possibly TRBD2 on 5 matching bases. From germline, CDR1 is SGHRS and CDR2 YFSETQ. The CDR3 covers 15 residues. Trimming left V 6 bases short and J 7 bases short, with 20 bases between.

The chain uses TRBV3-1 (or the pseudogene TRBV3-2) and TRBJ2-3; D might be TRBD1 (8 bases). The CDR3 is 16 amino acids. Trimming took 4 bases from V and 3 from J, leaving 17 bases between them. Germline V CDR1 and CDR2: LGHDT, YNNKEL (reference sequence). The CDR3 DNA reads TGTGCCAGCAGCCCGCTACAGGGGGGGTTTACAGATACGCAGTATTTT. This translates into CASSPLQGGFTDTQYF.

CDR3 loop: CASSSYAGGSGEQFF. Here the CDR3 DNA reads TGTGCCAGCAGCTCCTATGCGGGGGGGTCGGGTGAGCAGTTCTTC. The chain links TRBV7-2 to TRBJ2-1, with TRBD2 matching 9 bases. The CDR3 consists of 15 residues. Looked up from germline, CDR1 is SGHTA and CDR2 is FQGNSA. V trimming: 4 bases; J trimming: 9 bases; junction bases outside the gene matches: 10.

This chain joins TRBV2 and TRBJ1-2, with 9 bases fitting TRBD1. After removal of 0 bases from V and 7 bases from J, the junction contained 6 bases not matched to a gene. The CDR3 extends over 15 amino acids. Germline assignment: CDR1 SNHLY and CDR2 FYNNEI. CDR3 sequence (DNA): TGTGCCAGCAGTGAAGCCTCAACAGGGGGCGTTGGCTACACCTTC. Residues: CASSEASTGGVGYTF.

The V gene is TRBV25-1, the J gene TRBJ2-3; 10 bases line up with TRBD2. Unmatched junction bases numbered 1, after V lost 2 bases and J lost 2 bases. Germline CDR1 is MGHDK and CDR2 is SYGVNS. This CDR3 has 15 residues. The CDR3 DNA is TGTGCCAGCAGTGAAACTAGCGGGAACACAGATACGCAGTATTTT. Protein product: CASSETSGNTDTQYF.

V gene TRBV5-4 combines with J gene TRBJ1-2, with 7 bases aligning to TRBD1. Germline CDR1 reads SGHNT; CDR2 reads YYREEE (reference sequence). This CDR3 has 14 residues. V lost 0 bases, J lost 7 bases, and 6 bases stayed unmatched. CDR3 nucleotides: TGTGCCAGCAGCTTGGGGTGGACAGGCCTTGGCTACACCTTC. It is translated as CASSLGWTGLGYTF.

The chain combines TRBV5-6 with TRBJ2-7; 8 nucleotides agree with TRBD1. Germline V gene sequence: CDR1 SGHDT, CDR2 YYEEEE. The CDR3 totals 19 residues. The V gene end was trimmed by 2 bases and the J gene end by 0 bases; junction bases not matched to a gene: 16. CDR3 protein: CASSFGFLVHGTGSYEQYF. The CDR3 region has the DNA TGTGCCAGCAGCTTCGGTTTTTTGGTGCATGGGACAGGCTCCTACGAGCAGTACTTC.